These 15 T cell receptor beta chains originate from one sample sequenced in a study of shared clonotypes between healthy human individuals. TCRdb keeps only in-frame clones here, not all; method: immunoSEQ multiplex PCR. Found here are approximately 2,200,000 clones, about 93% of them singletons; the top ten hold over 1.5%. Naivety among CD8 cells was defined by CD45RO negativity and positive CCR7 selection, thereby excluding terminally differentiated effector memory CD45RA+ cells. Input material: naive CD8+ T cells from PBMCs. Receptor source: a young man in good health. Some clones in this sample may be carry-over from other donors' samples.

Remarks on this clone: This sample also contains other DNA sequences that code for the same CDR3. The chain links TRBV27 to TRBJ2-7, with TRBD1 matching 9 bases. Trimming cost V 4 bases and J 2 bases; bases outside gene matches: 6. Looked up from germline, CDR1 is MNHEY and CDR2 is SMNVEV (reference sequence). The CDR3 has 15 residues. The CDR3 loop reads CASSSPGTGPYEQYF. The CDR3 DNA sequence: TGTGCCAGCAGTTCCCCCGGGACAGGGCCCTACGAGCAGTACTTC.

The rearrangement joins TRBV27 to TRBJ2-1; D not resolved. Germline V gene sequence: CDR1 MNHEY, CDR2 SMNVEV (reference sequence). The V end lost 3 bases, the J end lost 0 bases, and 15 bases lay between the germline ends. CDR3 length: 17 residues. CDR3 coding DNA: TGTGCCAGCAGTTTTTTGTCTGCGTCCGGCTCCTACAATGAGCAGTTCTTC. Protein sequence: CASSFLSASGSYNEQFF.

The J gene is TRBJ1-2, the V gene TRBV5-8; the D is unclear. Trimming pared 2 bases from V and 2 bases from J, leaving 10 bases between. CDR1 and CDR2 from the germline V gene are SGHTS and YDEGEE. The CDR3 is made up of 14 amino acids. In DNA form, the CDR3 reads TGTGCCAGCAGCTTAAAGTCCCGGAACTATGGCTACACCTTC. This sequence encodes CASSLKSRNYGYTF.

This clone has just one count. For the CDR3, the DNA is TGTGCCAGCAGGTTACCCAAGGGGCTAGCGGATGACAATGAGCAGTTCTTC. It is translated as CASRLPKGLADDNEQFF. This rearrangement joins TRBV11-2 to TRBJ2-1, with 7 bases matching TRBD2. The CDR3 runs 17 residues. CDR1 is SGHAT and CDR2 is FQNNGV in the germline V gene. J was trimmed by 5 bases and V by 6 bases; bases with no gene match: 16.

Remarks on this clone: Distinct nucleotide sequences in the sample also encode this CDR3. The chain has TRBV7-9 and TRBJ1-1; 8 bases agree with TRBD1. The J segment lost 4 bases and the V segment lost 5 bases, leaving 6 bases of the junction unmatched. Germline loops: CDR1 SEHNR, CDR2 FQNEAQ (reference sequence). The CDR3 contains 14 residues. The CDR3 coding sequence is TGTGCCAGCAGCCGAACAGGGGGAGGCACTGAAGCTTTCTTT. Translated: CASSRTGGGTEAFF.

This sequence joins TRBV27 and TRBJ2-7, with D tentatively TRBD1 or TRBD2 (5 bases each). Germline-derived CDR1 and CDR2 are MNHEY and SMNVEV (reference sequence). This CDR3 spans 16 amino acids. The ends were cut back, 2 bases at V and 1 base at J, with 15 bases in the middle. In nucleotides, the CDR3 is TGTGCCAGCAGTTTAATCGGGACCGATCGATCCTACGAGCAGTACTTC. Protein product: CASSLIGTDRSYEQYF.

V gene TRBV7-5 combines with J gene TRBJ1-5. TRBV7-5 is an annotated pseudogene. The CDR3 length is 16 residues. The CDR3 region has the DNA TGTGTCAGAAGCTTATCCAGTTGCGAGTTCGATCAGCCCCAGCATTTT. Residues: CVRSLSSCEFDQPQHF.

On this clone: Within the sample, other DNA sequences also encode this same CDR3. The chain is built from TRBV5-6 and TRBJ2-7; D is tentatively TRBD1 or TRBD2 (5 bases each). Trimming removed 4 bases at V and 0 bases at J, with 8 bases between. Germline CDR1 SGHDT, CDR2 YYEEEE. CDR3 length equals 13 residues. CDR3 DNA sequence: TGTGCCAGCAGCCTGGGGGTCTCCTACGAGCAGTACTTC. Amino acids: CASSLGVSYEQYF.

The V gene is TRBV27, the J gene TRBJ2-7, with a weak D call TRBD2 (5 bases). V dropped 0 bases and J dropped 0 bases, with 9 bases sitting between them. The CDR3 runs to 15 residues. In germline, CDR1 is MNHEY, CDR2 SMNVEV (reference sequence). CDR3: CASSLSPSSSYEQYF. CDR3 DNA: TGTGCCAGCAGTTTATCGCCTAGCAGCTCCTACGAGCAGTACTTC.

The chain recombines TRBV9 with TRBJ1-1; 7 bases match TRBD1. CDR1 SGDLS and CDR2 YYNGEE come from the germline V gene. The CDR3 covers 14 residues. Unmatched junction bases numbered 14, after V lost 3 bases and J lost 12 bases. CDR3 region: CASSEIGGTGETFF. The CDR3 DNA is TGTGCCAGCAGCGAAATAGGAGGCACAGGGGAAACTTTCTTT.

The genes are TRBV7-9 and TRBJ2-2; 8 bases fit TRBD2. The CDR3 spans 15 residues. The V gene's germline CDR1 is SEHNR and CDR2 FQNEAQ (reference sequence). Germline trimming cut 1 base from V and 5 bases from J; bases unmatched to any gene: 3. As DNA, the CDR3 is TGTGCCAGCAGCTTAGGCGGGGGGCCAACCGGGGAGCTGTTTTTT. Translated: CASSLGGGPTGELFF.

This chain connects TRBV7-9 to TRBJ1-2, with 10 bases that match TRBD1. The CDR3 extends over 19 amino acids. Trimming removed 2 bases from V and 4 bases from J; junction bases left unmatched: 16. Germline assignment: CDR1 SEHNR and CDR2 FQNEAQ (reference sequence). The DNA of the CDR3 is TGTGCCAGCAGCTTACCCCGGGACAGGGGACGAAGTGAACTCTATGGCTACACCTTC. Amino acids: CASSLPRDRGRSELYGYTF.

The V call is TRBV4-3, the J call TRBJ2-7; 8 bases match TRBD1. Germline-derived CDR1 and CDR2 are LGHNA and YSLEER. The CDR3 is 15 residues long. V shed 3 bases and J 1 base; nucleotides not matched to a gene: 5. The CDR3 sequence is CASSQDRVRSYEQYF. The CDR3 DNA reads TGCGCCAGCAGCCAGGACAGGGTACGGTCCTACGAGCAGTACTTC.

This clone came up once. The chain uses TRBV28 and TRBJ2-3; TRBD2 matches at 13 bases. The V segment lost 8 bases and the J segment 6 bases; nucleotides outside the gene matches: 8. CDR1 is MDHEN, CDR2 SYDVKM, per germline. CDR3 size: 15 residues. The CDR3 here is CASQPGLAGSDTQYF. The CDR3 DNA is TGTGCCAGCCAACCGGGACTAGCGGGATCGGATACGCAGTATTTT.

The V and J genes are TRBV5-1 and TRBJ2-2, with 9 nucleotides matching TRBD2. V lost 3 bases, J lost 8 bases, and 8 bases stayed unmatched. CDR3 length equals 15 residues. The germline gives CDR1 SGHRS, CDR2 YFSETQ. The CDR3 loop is CASSWTLAGAGELFF. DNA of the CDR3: TGCGCCAGCAGCTGGACCTTAGCGGGAGCGGGGGAGCTGTTTTTT.